The next 2 T cell receptor beta chains were all read from a single sample in a study of blood T cell repertoires in COVID-19. The data were produced by immunoSEQ multiplex PCR, yet TCRdb's version contains in-frame clones alone and is incomplete. Of about 300,000 clones in the sample, around 85% were seen once. Sequencing was performed on PBMCs or T cells enriched from blood (not recorded which). All receptors come from a woman in her forties or fifties who had recovered from COVID-19.

V is TRBV7-6 and J is TRBJ2-2, with TRBD2 matching over 14 bases. Germline assignment: CDR1 SGHVS and CDR2 FNYEAQ. This CDR3 has 18 residues. Trimming cost V 5 bases and J 5 bases; bases outside gene matches: 10. CDR3: CASSTPPGLAGVTGELFF. The CDR3 DNA reads as TGTGCCAGCAGCACGCCGCCGGGACTAGCGGGAGTTACCGGGGAGCTGTTTTTT.

The genes are TRBV5-1 and TRBJ1-2, with D uncertain. Germline V gene sequence: CDR1 SGHRS, CDR2 YFSETQ. The CDR3 runs to 14 residues. V was shortened by 0 bases and J by 4 bases, with 10 bases between the two germline ends. CDR3 loop: CASSLVGSGYGYTF. CDR3 DNA: TGCGCCAGCAGCTTGGTCGGTTCTGGCTATGGCTACACCTTC.